This T cell receptor (beta chain) is drawn from a study of cytomegalovirus exposure and HLA in healthy donors. General study points: Other equally common chains were less clonally expanded than HLA-associated TCR beta chains, a later analysis showed. Confirmation was obtained in vitro that a few CMV-associated chains are specific for CMV antigens.

Germline V lookup: CDR1 MNHEY, CDR2 SVGAGI. CDR3 size: 15 residues. V lost 0 bases and J 4 bases, leaving 12 bases between the germline ends. 60 Vbeta and 13 Jbeta primers were used in PCR. The assay was immunoSEQ multiplex PCR, and TCRdb's table has in-frame clones only and misses some. The table shows 60,000 or so clones, with roughly 80% occurring only once. The table lists this clone with many counts. Its antigen remains unidentified. The chain links TRBV6-5 to TRBJ1-1, with D possibly being TRBD1 (6 bases). This sequence was found in a woman in her forties in good health and CMV-seropositive. Material: PBMCs. CDR3 nucleotides: TGTGCCAGCAGTTACTCAGGGGGATTTTTCACTGAAGCTTTCTTT. The encoded protein is CASSYSGGFFTEAFF.